The entry that follows covers one T cell receptor beta chain sequence. Its antigen is not known. The CDR3 length is 15 residues. Per the germline V gene, CDR1 is SNHLY and CDR2 is FYNNEI. The V gene lost 3 bases and the J gene lost 7 bases, with 16 bases spanning the gap. This sample stems from a study of OX40 agonist ivuxolimab in advanced cancers. Study-wide results and caveats: The CD4+ and CD8+ T cells in the blood had expanded clonally by week 6 at 0.1 to 3.0 mg/kg.

This table comes from immunoSEQ multiplex PCR, and its TCRdb copy is limited to in-frame clones, with some not included. The sample yields 45,000 to 65,000 clones, around 87% seen once. The rearrangement links TRBV2 to TRBJ2-1; maybe TRBD1 (6 bases). The receptor was isolated from an adult with an advanced solid tumor such as melanoma, head and neck, liver or kidney cancer. Sequences were derived from CD4+ or CD8+ T cells sorted from blood, sampled in a trial of the OX40 agonist ivuxolimab. This chain's CDR3 is CASSDRGRQLNEQFF. The CDR3 nucleotides read TGTGCCAGCAGTGATAGGGGGAGACAGCTGAATGAGCAGTTCTTC.